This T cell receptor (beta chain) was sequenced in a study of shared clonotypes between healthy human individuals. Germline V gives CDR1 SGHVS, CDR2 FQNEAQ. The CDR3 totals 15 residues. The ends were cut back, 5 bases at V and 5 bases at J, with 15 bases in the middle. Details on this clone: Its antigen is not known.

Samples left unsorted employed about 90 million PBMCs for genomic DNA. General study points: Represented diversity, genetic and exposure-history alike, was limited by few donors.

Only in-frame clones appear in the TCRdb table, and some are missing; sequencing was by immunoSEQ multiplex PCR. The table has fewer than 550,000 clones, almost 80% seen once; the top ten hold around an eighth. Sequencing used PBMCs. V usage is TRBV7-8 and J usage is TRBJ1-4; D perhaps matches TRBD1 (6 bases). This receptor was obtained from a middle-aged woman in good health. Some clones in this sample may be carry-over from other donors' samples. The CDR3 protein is CASSRTGFTNEKLFF. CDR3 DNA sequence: TGTGCCAGCAGCCGTACAGGGTTCACGAATGAAAAACTGTTTTTT.